The 30 T cell receptor beta chains below come from one sample, sequenced in a study of T cells expressing NK-cell markers. No DNA is given; TCRdb re-called the 5' RACE reads and lists each CDR3 protein once. Recorded for this sample: around 470,000 distinct CDR3 sequences. The source material was blood T cells: a sorted CD56 or NKG2C T cell subset, CD4+ or CD8+ T cells, or bulk PBMC T cells (not recorded which). Source of these receptors: a woman between 45 and 65 years old in good health.

The chain links TRBV7-2 to TRBJ2-2. The CDR3 sequence is 14 residues long. The germline V gene has CDR1 SGHTA and CDR2 FQGNSA. CDR3 sequence reads: CASSLAPLVGELFF.

The CDR3: CASRKGGRNTEAFF. The chain has TRBV3-1 and TRBJ1-1; TCRdb returns TRBD1, unconfirmable since there is no DNA. The CDR3 loop spans 14 amino acids. CDR1 and CDR2 (germline): LGHDT, YNNKEL (reference sequence).

This CDR3 reads CATSRREGTQYF. The rearrangement links TRBV15 to TRBJ2-5; TCRdb's D call of TRBD2 is untestable without DNA. CDR3 length: 12 amino acids. Germline CDR1 LNHNV, CDR2 YYDKDF (reference sequence).

This CDR3 is CAIRGTARVTDTQYF. The V call is TRBV10-3, the J call TRBJ2-3; there is no DNA to check the TCRdb D call of TRBD2. This CDR3 has 15 amino acids. Germline values: CDR1 ENHRY, CDR2 SYGVKD.

This chain joins TRBV4-1 and TRBJ2-1; no DNA is available, so the TRBD2 call from TCRdb remains unchecked. Germline loops: CDR1 MGHRA, CDR2 YSYEKL. The CDR3 totals 17 residues. The CDR3 region is CASSQGPAGGSYNEQFF.

The chain employs TRBV28 and TRBJ2-2; TCRdb's D gene call, TRBD2, goes unchecked for lack of DNA. Looked up from germline, CDR1 is MDHEN and CDR2 is SYDVKM. There are 16 residues in the CDR3. CDR3 loop: CASSLYLAGGTGELFF.

The CDR3 sequence is CASSEIGALGGGYTF. The J gene is TRBJ1-2, the V gene TRBV2; TCRdb's D gene call, TRBD1, goes unchecked for lack of DNA. The CDR3 has 15 amino acids. CDR1 and CDR2 from the germline V gene are SNHLY and FYNNEI.

The CDR3 spells CASSLSATTNEKLFF. The chain uses TRBV7-9 and TRBJ1-4. The CDR3 totals 15 residues. The germline V gene encodes CDR1 SEHNR and CDR2 FQNEAQ (reference sequence).

This chain connects TRBV5-1 to TRBJ2-3; TCRdb's D call, TRBD1, is unchecked because there is no DNA. The CDR3 spans 16 residues. CDR1 and CDR2 from the germline V gene are SGHRS and YFSETQ. CDR3 region: CASSLGGAGFADTQYF.

CDR3 sequence reads: CSAQLSGNNEQFF. The chain combines TRBV20-1 with TRBJ2-1; lacking DNA, the TRBD1 call made by TCRdb goes unchecked. CDR3 length: 13 amino acids. CDR1 is DFQATT, CDR2 SNEGSKA, per germline (reference sequence).

The chain carries TRBV5-1 and TRBJ2-3; the TCRdb call, TRBD2, lacks DNA for checking. Germline CDR1 reads SGHRS; CDR2 reads YFSETQ. This CDR3 has 15 residues. CDR3 in amino acids: CASSLGGRAEDTQYF.

The V gene is TRBV6-5, the J gene TRBJ1-1; TCRdb proposes TRBD1, but this gene call is untestable without DNA. This CDR3 is built from 15 residues. The germline V gene encodes CDR1 MNHEY and CDR2 SVGAGI. The CDR3: CASSYSPVRNTEAFF.

The chain combines TRBV12-3 or TRBV12-4 with TRBJ2-2; TCRdb calls TRBD2, which cannot be checked without DNA. The CDR3 totals 15 residues. CDR3 region: CASSRLVGDAGELFF.

This chain uses TRBV4-2 with TRBJ2-1; TCRdb lists TRBD1, though no DNA is available to test this call. CDR1 and CDR2 (germline): LGHNA, YNFKEQ. This CDR3 has 14 residues. CDR3 protein: CASSQGDRNNEQFF.

The CDR3 is CASSTWKGRFSGRETQYF. The rearrangement uses TRBV10-2 and TRBJ2-5; the D call from TCRdb, TRBD1, cannot be confirmed without DNA. CDR3 length: 18 amino acids. Germline assignment: CDR1 WSHSY and CDR2 SAAADI.

This sequence joins TRBV5-1 and TRBJ2-2; TCRdb's D call of TRBD1 is untestable without DNA. CDR3 length: 14 residues. Germline V gene data show CDR1 as SGHRS and CDR2 as YFSETQ. CDR3 residues: CASSGTGDRGELFF.

The gene calls are TRBV11-2 and TRBJ2-3; with no DNA, the TCRdb D assignment of TRBD1 cannot be verified. Germline CDR1 is SGHAT and CDR2 is FQNNGV. The CDR3 extends over 17 amino acids. CDR3 loop: CASSLGAGSPSTDTQYF.

The chain employs TRBV29-1 and TRBJ1-1. CDR1 SQVTM and CDR2 ANQGSEA come from the germline V gene. This CDR3 is 13 amino acids long. CDR3 region: CSGIYRVNTEAFF.

The chain is built from TRBV10-1 and TRBJ2-5; TCRdb proposes TRBD1, but this gene call is untestable without DNA. There are 15 residues in the CDR3. The germline CDR1 and CDR2 sequences are WNHNN and SYGVQD (reference sequence). The CDR3: CASSESATWGETQYF.

The V gene is TRBV4-1, the J gene TRBJ2-3; TCRdb picks TRBD2, but there is no DNA to check that call. Germline-derived CDR1 and CDR2 are MGHRA and YSYEKL. This CDR3 is 20 amino acids long. The chain's CDR3 is CASSQRLAGGNPFLADTQYF.

This chain uses TRBV5-1 with TRBJ2-1; TCRdb reports TRBD1, a call that lacks DNA to check it against. Germline V CDR1 and CDR2: SGHRS, YFSETQ. CDR3 length: 16 residues. CDR3 sequence reads: CASSLVAQSSYNEQFF.

V is TRBV5-1 and J is TRBJ2-7; lacking DNA, the TRBD1 call made by TCRdb goes unchecked. Per germline, CDR1 SGHRS and CDR2 YFSETQ. The CDR3 contains 16 residues. The CDR3 protein is CASYPSGTGAWGEQYF.

The rearrangement joins TRBV10-3 to TRBJ2-1; with no DNA, the TCRdb D assignment of TRBD2 cannot be verified. This CDR3 region has 14 residues. The germline V gene has CDR1 ENHRY and CDR2 SYGVKD. This chain's CDR3 is CAIKQGGSVNEQFF.

V and J are TRBV20-1 and TRBJ2-5; TCRdb calls TRBD2, which cannot be checked without DNA. Germline values: CDR1 DFQATT, CDR2 SNEGSKA (reference sequence). CDR3 length: 19 residues. The CDR3 region is CSAKVVGTSGIGRVETQYF.

The rearrangement links TRBV6-5 to TRBJ2-7; the D call from TCRdb, TRBD2, cannot be confirmed without DNA. This CDR3 region has 14 residues. Per the germline V gene, CDR1 is MNHEY and CDR2 is SVGAGI. CDR3 amino acids: CASSSIGGGHEQYF.

The chain uses TRBV5-1 and TRBJ2-2; TCRdb's D call, TRBD2, is unchecked because there is no DNA. CDR3 length: 18 residues. CDR1 and CDR2 from the germline V gene are SGHRS and YFSETQ. The CDR3 sequence: CASRFSGPRAANTGELFF.

The chain recombines TRBV15 with TRBJ1-5; TCRdb names TRBD1, which stays unverified in the absence of DNA. CDR1 is LNHNV and CDR2 is YYDKDF in the germline V gene (reference sequence). The length of the CDR3 is 15 residues. The CDR3 loop reads CATSSKGTENQPQHF.

Here the CDR3 reads CASSPGGGLSNQPQHF. The rearrangement links TRBV5-1 to TRBJ1-5; lacking DNA, the TRBD1 call made by TCRdb goes unchecked. In germline, CDR1 is SGHRS, CDR2 YFSETQ. The CDR3 consists of 16 residues.

V and J are TRBV20-1 and TRBJ2-2. The CDR3 loop spans 13 amino acids. CDR1 is DFQATT and CDR2 is SNEGSKA in the germline V gene (reference sequence). The CDR3 sequence is CSASAVYTGELFF.

V usage is TRBV30 and J usage is TRBJ2-1; TCRdb proposes TRBD1, but this gene call is untestable without DNA. Looked up from germline, CDR1 is GTSNPN and CDR2 is SVGIG (reference sequence). The CDR3 contains 15 residues. The CDR3 loop reads CAWSGAGRVYNEQFF.